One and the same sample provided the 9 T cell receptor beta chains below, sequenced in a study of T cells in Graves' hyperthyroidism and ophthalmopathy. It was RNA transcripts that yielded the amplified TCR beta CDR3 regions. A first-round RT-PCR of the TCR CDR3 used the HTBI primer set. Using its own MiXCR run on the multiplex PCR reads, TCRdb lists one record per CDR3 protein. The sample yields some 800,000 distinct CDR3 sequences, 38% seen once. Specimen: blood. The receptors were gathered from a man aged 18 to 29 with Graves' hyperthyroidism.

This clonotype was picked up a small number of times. The CDR3 DNA reads TGTGCCAGCAGTTACGGTGGGGTAGGGGAGCAGTACTTC. It encodes CASSYGGVGEQYF. The chain uses TRBV6-5 and TRBJ2-7, with D unclear. V lost 2 bases, J lost 7 bases, and 12 bases lay in between. There are 13 residues in the CDR3. In germline, CDR1 is MNHEY, CDR2 SVGAGI.

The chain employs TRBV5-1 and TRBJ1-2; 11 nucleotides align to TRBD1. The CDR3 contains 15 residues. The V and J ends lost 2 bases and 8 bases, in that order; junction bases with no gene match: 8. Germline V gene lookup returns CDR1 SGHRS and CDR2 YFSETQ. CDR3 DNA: TGCGCCAGCAGCTTAATGGGGACAGGGGGAACGGGCTACACCTTC. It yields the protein CASSLMGTGGTGYTF.

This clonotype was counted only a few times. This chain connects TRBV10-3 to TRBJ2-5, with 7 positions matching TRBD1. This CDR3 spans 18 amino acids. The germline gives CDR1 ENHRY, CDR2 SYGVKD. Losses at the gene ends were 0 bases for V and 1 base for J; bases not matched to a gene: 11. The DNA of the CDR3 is TGTGCCATCAGTGAGTCGAATGGCAGGGGGACCCTCCAAGAGACCCAGTACTTC. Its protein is CAISESNGRGTLQETQYF.

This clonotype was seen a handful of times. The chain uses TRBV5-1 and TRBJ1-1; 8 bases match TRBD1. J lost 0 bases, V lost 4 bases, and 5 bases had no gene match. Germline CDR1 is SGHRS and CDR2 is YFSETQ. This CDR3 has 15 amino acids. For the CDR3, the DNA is TGCGCCAGCAGCAAACGGACAGGGATGAACACTGAAGCTTTCTTT. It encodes CASSKRTGMNTEAFF. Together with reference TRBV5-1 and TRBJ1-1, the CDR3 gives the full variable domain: KAGVTQTPRYLIKTRGQQVTLSCSPISGHRSVSWYQQTPGQGLQFLFEYFSETQRNKGNFPGRFSGRQFSNSRSEMNVSTLELGDSALYLCASSKRTGMNTEAFFGQGTRLTVV.

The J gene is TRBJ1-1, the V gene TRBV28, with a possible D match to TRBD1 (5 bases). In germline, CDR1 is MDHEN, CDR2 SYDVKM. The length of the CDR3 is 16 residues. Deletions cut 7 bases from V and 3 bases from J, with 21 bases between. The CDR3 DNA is TGTGCCAGCACTCCAGTTGTGGGGGGTGAGGACACTGAAGCTTTCTTT. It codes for CASTPVVGGEDTEAFF.

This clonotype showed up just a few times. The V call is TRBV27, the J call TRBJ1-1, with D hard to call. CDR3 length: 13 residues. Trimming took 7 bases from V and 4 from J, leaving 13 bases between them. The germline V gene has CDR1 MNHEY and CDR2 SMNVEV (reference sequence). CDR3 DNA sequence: TGTGCCAGCAAGCCGGTGGGGAGCACTGAAGCTTTCTTT. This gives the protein CASKPVGSTEAFF.

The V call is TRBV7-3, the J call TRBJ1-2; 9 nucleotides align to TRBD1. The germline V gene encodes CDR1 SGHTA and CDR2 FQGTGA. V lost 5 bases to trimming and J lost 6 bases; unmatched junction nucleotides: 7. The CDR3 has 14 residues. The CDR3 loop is CASSPTGGRDGYTF. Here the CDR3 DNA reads TGTGCCAGCAGCCCGACAGGGGGGCGGGATGGCTACACCTTC.

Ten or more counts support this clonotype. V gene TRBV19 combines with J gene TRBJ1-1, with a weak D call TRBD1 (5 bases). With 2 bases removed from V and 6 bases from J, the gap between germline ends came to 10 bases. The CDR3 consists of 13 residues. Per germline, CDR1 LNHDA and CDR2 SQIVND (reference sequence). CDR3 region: CASSIWGIPEAFF. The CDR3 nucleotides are TGTGCCAGTAGTATATGGGGGATTCCTGAAGCTTTCTTT.

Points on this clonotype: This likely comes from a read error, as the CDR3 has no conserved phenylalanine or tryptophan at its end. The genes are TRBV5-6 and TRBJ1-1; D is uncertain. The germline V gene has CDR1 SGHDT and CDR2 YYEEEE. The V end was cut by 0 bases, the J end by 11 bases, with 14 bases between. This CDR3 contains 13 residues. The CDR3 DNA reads TGTGCCAGCAGCTTGGACCCCACCGCCTTCGCTTTCTCT. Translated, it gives CASSLDPTAFAFS.